This T cell receptor beta chain was identified in a study of cytomegalovirus exposure and HLA in healthy donors. The V gene lost 0 bases and the J gene lost 0 bases, with 10 bases spanning the gap. Germline CDR1 and CDR2: MNHNS and SASEGT. The CDR3 is 16 amino acids. This clone has just a few counts. Primers included in the PCR were 60 Vbeta and 13 Jbeta primers. Under the authors' procedure: A later analysis tallied tens of millions of unique TCR beta chains, about 9.9 million of them shared. Some clones are missing from TCRdb's copy, which holds only in-frame ones; the method was immunoSEQ multiplex PCR. The V and J calls and clone size were taken over from that table, and D and trimming were inferred from the DNA. The table shows around 170,000 clones, with about 72% occurring only once.

V and J are TRBV6-1 and TRBJ2-3; possible D gene TRBD2, 5 bases. The source material was PBMCs. The sequence was obtained from a male donor in good health and CMV-seronegative. CDR3 protein: CASSEAMGVSTDTQYF. As DNA, the CDR3 is TGTGCCAGCAGTGAAGCGATGGGAGTTAGCACAGATACGCAGTATTTT.